Below, one TCR beta chain is given with its context. The antigen remains unidentified. The data are from a study of T cell repertoires in cytomegalovirus infection. Study at large: As its CMV epitopes, the study selected recently identified HLA-C-restricted and well-studied HLA-B-restricted targets. Through public TCR beta signatures, both CMV infection and matching HLA type were indicated.

TCRdb analysed the reads with MiXCR anew, one entry per CDR3 protein. The sample lists roughly 920,000 distinct CDR3 sequences, roughly 31% occurring once. Study results and limitations: CMV-specific TCR beta clonotypes restricted by HLA-C were the ones dominating the ex vivo response.

The CDR3 covers 16 residues. The germline gives CDR1 MNHEY, CDR2 SMNVEV (reference sequence). V was pared by 3 bases and J by 1 base, with 15 bases between. The rearrangement uses TRBV27 and TRBJ1-1; no firm D call. Sequences were derived from cultured CD8+ T cells from PBMCs, sampled from culture after CMV antigen stimulation. The receptor comes from a human donor in good health (CMV status not recorded). Some clones in this sample may be carry-over from other donors' samples. CDR3 residues: CASSLSRTEPNTEAFF. The CDR3 DNA follows: TGTGCCAGCAGTTTGTCCAGGACGGAACCGAACACTGAAGCTTTCTTT.